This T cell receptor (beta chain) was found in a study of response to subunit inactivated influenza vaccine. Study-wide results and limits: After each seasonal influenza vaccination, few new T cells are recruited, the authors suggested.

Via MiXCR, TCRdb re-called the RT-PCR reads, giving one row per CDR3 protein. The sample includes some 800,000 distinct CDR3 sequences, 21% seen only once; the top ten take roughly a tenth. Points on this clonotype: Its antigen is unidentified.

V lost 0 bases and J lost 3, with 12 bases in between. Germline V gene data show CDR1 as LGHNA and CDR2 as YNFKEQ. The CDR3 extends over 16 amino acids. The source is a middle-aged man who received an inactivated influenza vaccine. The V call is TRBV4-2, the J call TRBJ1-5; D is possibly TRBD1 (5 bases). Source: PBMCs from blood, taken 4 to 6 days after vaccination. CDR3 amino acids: CASSQDGTGNNQPQHF. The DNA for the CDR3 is TGTGCCAGCAGCCAAGATGGCACAGGAAACAATCAGCCCCAGCATTTT.